One and the same sample provided the 31 T cell receptor beta chains below, sequenced in a study of T cells after yellow fever vaccination (dated by TCRdb to the late 2010s). Libraries were constructed by 5' RACE. This sample was sequenced with an Illumina HiSeq 2500. TCRdb reprocessing: public reads trimmed at Q25 with fastp, clones called with MiXCR, in-frame beta chains kept. Each CDR3 protein appears once, grouped with its most common genes and DNA. The sample records some 390,000 distinct CDR3 sequences, over 5% of which are singletons. Together, the top ten hold 14% to 15% of the sample. Taken with the paper, the label for treatment or condition translates to: live attenuated yellow fever vaccine strain. The starting material was PBMCs, obtained 5 days after the yellow fever booster vaccination. These receptors all stem from a man aged 25 to 45 who received the YFV17D yellow fever vaccine.

This clonotype was seen a few times. The V call is TRBV4-2, the J call TRBJ2-3, with 11 bases that match TRBD2. Germline V gene sequence: CDR1 LGHNA, CDR2 YNFKEQ. V shed 0 bases, J shed 2 bases, and the junction held 7 bases outside the gene matches. The CDR3 totals 18 residues. The CDR3 DNA is TGTGCCAGCAGCCAAGATAATCTAGCGGGAGGCCTCACAGATACGCAGTATTTT. Translating gives CASSQDNLAGGLTDTQYF.

This clonotype was found many times. The chain carries TRBV7-2 and TRBJ2-3, with TRBD2 identical over 9 bases. Trimming took 0 bases from V and 6 from J; bases not matched to a gene: 7. This CDR3 spans 16 amino acids. The germline V gene has CDR1 SGHTA and CDR2 FQGNSA. The CDR3 sequence is CASSLATGSGRDTQYF. The CDR3 nucleotides read TGTGCCAGCAGCTTAGCAACGGGGAGCGGGAGGGATACGCAGTATTTT.

V is TRBV10-2 and J is TRBJ2-7; 9 positions match TRBD2. The J segment lost 2 bases and the V segment lost 10 bases, leaving 6 bases of the junction unmatched. Germline assignment: CDR1 WSHSY and CDR2 SAAADI. The CDR3 totals 13 residues. As DNA, the CDR3 is TGCGCCACCAAGACTAGCGGAACCTACGAGCAGTACTTC. Amino acids: CATKTSGTYEQYF.

This clonotype was counted a few times. The V gene is TRBV12-3 or TRBV12-4, the J gene TRBJ1-6, with D possibly TRBD1 on 5 matching bases. V was pared by 7 bases and J by 9 bases, with 13 bases between. This CDR3 spans 13 amino acids. The CDR3 sequence: CASTPEQGSPLHF. CDR3 DNA sequence: TGTGCCAGCACCCCGGAGCAGGGTTCACCCCTCCACTTT.

This clonotype was picked up many times. The chain joins TRBV5-6 to TRBJ1-4; the D is unclear. The CDR3 consists of 14 residues. Germline V gene sequence: CDR1 SGHDT, CDR2 YYEEEE. Trimming removed 4 bases from V and 4 bases from J, with 11 bases in between. The CDR3 DNA sequence: TGTGCCAGCAGCCCCAGAGGGCTTAATGAAAAACTGTTTTTT. Translating it yields CASSPRGLNEKLFF.

The chain is built from TRBV12-3 or TRBV12-4 and TRBJ2-7, with D hard to call. The germline V and J ends were trimmed by 3 bases and 4 bases, with 7 bases remaining between them. This CDR3 is built from 12 residues. The DNA of the CDR3 is TGTGCCAGCAGTTTTTGGGGATACGAGCAGTACTTC. Protein: CASSFWGYEQYF.

This clonotype was seen ten or more times. The gene calls are TRBV3-1 and TRBJ2-2; perhaps TRBD2 as D (5 bases). From germline, CDR1 is LGHDT and CDR2 YNNKEL (reference sequence). Trimming took 2 bases from V and 7 from J, leaving 8 bases between them. The CDR3 runs to 13 residues. CDR3 in DNA: TGTGCCAGCAGCCAACGACGGGACGGGGAGCTGTTTTTT. It translates to CASSQRRDGELFF.

This clonotype was seen ten or more times. This chain joins TRBV20-1 and TRBJ2-3; tentatively, D is TRBD2 (6 bases). The CDR3 has 14 amino acids. Germline values: CDR1 DFQATT, CDR2 SNEGSKA (reference sequence). V lost 4 bases to trimming and J lost 1 base, with 12 bases between them. Here the CDR3 DNA reads TGCAGTGCTACCGGGACTCCGGGCACAGATACGCAGTATTTT. Translation gives CSATGTPGTDTQYF.

The rearrangement links TRBV5-1 to TRBJ2-5; D ambiguous. The germline gives CDR1 SGHRS, CDR2 YFSETQ. The V gene lost 0 bases and the J gene lost 7 bases, with 10 bases spanning the gap. The CDR3 is 13 residues long. The CDR3 DNA is TGCGCCAGCAGCTTGGAGGGTAGGAGGACCCAGTACTTC. Encoded protein: CASSLEGRRTQYF.

This clonotype has only a few counts. The chain uses TRBV19 and TRBJ2-5; TRBD2 agrees at 7 bases. The CDR3 consists of 14 residues. Per the germline V gene, CDR1 is LNHDA and CDR2 is SQIVND (reference sequence). With V trimmed by 9 bases and J by 3 bases, 10 bases remained unmatched. In nucleotides, the CDR3 is TGTGCCAGCAACCGGGGGGATAGAGAAGAGACCCAGTACTTC. It translates to CASNRGDREETQYF.

The sample holds a few counts of this clonotype. V is TRBV25-1 and J is TRBJ2-1; possibly TRBD1 or TRBD2 for D (6 bases each). CDR3 length equals 15 residues. Germline-derived CDR1 and CDR2 are MGHDK and SYGVNS. V lost 6 bases and J 7 bases, leaving 19 bases between the germline ends. CDR3 coding DNA: TGTGCCAGCAGGACGACAGGACTGGGGGGAAATGAGCAGTTCTTC. Protein sequence: CASRTTGLGGNEQFF. Supplemented by reference TRBV25-1 and TRBJ2-1, the full variable domain reads EADIYQTPRYLVIGTGKKITLECSQTMGHDKMYWYQQDPGMELHLIHYSYGVNSTEKGDLSSESTVSRIRTEHFPLTLESARPSHTSQYLCASRTTGLGGNEQFFGPGTRLTVL.

In this sample, this clonotype turned up many times. The genes are TRBV20-1 and TRBJ2-1; D is uncertain. The CDR3 is 12 amino acids. Trimming left V 0 bases short and J 8 bases short, with 8 bases between. Germline assignment: CDR1 DFQATT and CDR2 SNEGSKA (reference sequence). CDR3: CSARDHGHEQFF. CDR3 DNA sequence: TGCAGTGCTAGAGATCACGGGCATGAGCAGTTCTTC.

This clonotype was counted at least ten times. The genes are TRBV27 and TRBJ2-7; D is uncertain. This CDR3 has 14 amino acids. Germline CDR1 MNHEY, CDR2 SMNVEV (reference sequence). With 6 bases removed from V and 3 bases from J, the gap between germline ends came to 15 bases. CDR3 amino acids: CASSRDFPSYEQYF. CDR3 in DNA: TGTGCCAGCAGCCGAGACTTCCCGAGCTACGAGCAGTACTTC.

This chain joins TRBV20-1 and TRBJ1-5; 7 positions agree with TRBD1. Germline trimming cut 3 bases from V and 4 bases from J; bases unmatched to any gene: 6. Germline values: CDR1 DFQATT, CDR2 SNEGSKA (reference sequence). The CDR3 has 14 amino acids. CDR3 in DNA: TGCAGTGCTAGGCCAGGACAGGTTAATCAGCCCCAGCATTTT. This encodes CSARPGQVNQPQHF.

The chain uses TRBV5-5 and TRBJ2-1; D uncertain. Germline V gives CDR1 SGHKS, CDR2 YYEKEE (reference sequence). V lost 5 bases, J lost 0 bases, and 15 bases lay in between. There are 16 residues in the CDR3. The CDR3 DNA follows: TGTGCCAGCAGGTACAAGCGCGGATTCTCCTACAATGAGCAGTTCTTC. Protein sequence: CASRYKRGFSYNEQFF. The full variable domain, rest sourced from reference TRBV5-5 and TRBJ2-1, is DAGVTQSPTHLIKTRGQQVTLRCSPISGHKSVSWYQQVLGQGPQFIFQYYEKEERGRGNFPDRFSARQFPNYSSELNVNALLLGDSALYLCASRYKRGFSYNEQFFGPGTRLTVL.

This clonotype was seen ten or more times. This chain links TRBV6-1 with TRBJ2-3, with D possibly called TRBD1 or TRBD2 (5 bases each). Trimming left V 7 bases short and J 2 bases short, with 16 bases between. Germline V gives CDR1 MNHNS, CDR2 SASEGT. This CDR3 is built from 15 residues. The CDR3 DNA is TGTGCCAGCACCGGGGTAGGGGCACCCACAGATACGCAGTATTTT. It yields the protein CASTGVGAPTDTQYF.

In its sample, this clonotype was seen a few times. The rearrangement joins TRBV29-1 to TRBJ2-1; 8 bases match TRBD1. Germline values: CDR1 SQVTM, CDR2 ANQGSEA. The CDR3 sequence is 13 residues long. V dropped 6 bases and J dropped 0; count of bases not matched to a gene: 1. The CDR3 DNA reads TGCAGCGTGACAGGGGACTCCTACAATGAGCAGTTCTTC. Its protein product is CSVTGDSYNEQFF.

This clonotype was observed a few times. This rearrangement joins TRBV5-6 to TRBJ2-5; D tentatively reads TRBD1 or TRBD2 (5 bases each). From germline, CDR1 is SGHDT and CDR2 YYEEEE. Trimming took off 0 bases at V and 5 bases at J, with 11 bases between the two ends. This CDR3 has 14 amino acids. CDR3 nucleotides: TGTGCCAGCAGCTTGGGGTGGGGGATGGAGACCCAGTACTTC. The encoded protein is CASSLGWGMETQYF.

This clonotype showed up many times. The chain employs TRBV7-8 and TRBJ2-7; no reliable D call. Looked up from germline, CDR1 is SGHVS and CDR2 is FQNEAQ. Deletions cut 0 bases from V and 2 bases from J, with 11 bases between. The CDR3 is 15 residues long. CDR3 bases: TGTGCCAGCAGCTTAGCAGGCGGTTCCACCTACGAGCAGTACTTC. It specifies CASSLAGGSTYEQYF.

This clonotype has ten or more counts. The J gene is TRBJ1-5, the V gene TRBV11-2; D is undetermined. Germline CDR1 reads SGHAT; CDR2 reads FQNNGV. V was clipped by 1 base and J by 3 bases, with 7 bases between them. The CDR3 is made up of 14 amino acids. CDR3 in amino acids: CASSLGQFNQPQHF. The CDR3 bases are TGTGCCAGCAGCTTAGGGCAGTTCAATCAGCCCCAGCATTTT.

This clonotype was recorded a few times. This sequence joins TRBV7-9 and TRBJ2-3; D not resolved. The CDR3 has 14 amino acids. Germline V lookup: CDR1 SEHNR, CDR2 FQNEAQ (reference sequence). V was shortened by 1 base and J by 2 bases, with 7 bases between the two germline ends. CDR3 sequence reads: CASSLESFTDTQYF. In nucleotides, the CDR3 is TGTGCCAGCAGCTTAGAGTCGTTCACAGATACGCAGTATTTT.

The gene calls are TRBV20-1 and TRBJ2-1; TRBD2 matches 8 bases. The CDR3 spans 21 residues. V was clipped by 0 bases and J by 0 bases; unmatched bases: 19. Germline V gene data show CDR1 as DFQATT and CDR2 as SNEGSKA (reference sequence). CDR3 coding DNA: TGCAGTGCTAGAGATCAGGGCCCGAATAAAACTAGCGGAGTCTCCTACAATGAGCAGTTCTTC. It specifies CSARDQGPNKTSGVSYNEQFF.

This sequence joins TRBV7-9 and TRBJ2-4, with D possibly matching TRBD1 (6 bases). This CDR3 spans 16 amino acids. Looked up from germline, CDR1 is SEHNR and CDR2 is FQNEAQ (reference sequence). V lost 5 bases, J lost 1 base, and 15 bases lay in between. Written as DNA, the CDR3 is TGTGCCAGCAGCCGACATGAAGACAGGGCCAAAAACATTCAGTACTTC. Its translation is CASSRHEDRAKNIQYF.

This clonotype turned up a few times. The V call is TRBV7-2, the J call TRBJ1-2, with D uncertain. Germline V gene data show CDR1 as SGHTA and CDR2 as FQGNSA. V lost 5 bases and J lost 4, with 14 bases in between. This CDR3 has 14 residues. The CDR3 loop is CASSPGSSPYGYTF. The CDR3, as DNA: TGTGCCAGCAGCCCGGGCTCCTCCCCCTATGGCTACACCTTC.

This clonotype has at least ten counts. At one end the junction does not follow the germline gene, possibly because of a read error. The chain recombines TRBV6-2 or TRBV6-3 with TRBJ2-5; no reliable D call. This CDR3 has 13 amino acids. CDR1 is MNHEY and CDR2 is SVGEGT in the germline V gene. In DNA, the CDR3 is TGTGCCAGCAGTGACTCCCACAAAGAGACCCAGTACTTC. This sequence encodes CASSDSHKETQYF.

This clonotype was detected only a few times. The chain couples TRBV7-8 to TRBJ1-1; 8 bases align to TRBD1. The CDR3 sequence is 17 residues long. The germline gives CDR1 SGHVS, CDR2 FQNEAQ. After removal of 6 bases from V and 4 bases from J, the junction contained 16 bases not matched to a gene. DNA of the CDR3: TGTGCCAGCAGTCCCCCAGGGGGCCAGTACGTAGGCACTGAAGCTTTCTTT. It yields the protein CASSPPGGQYVGTEAFF. The complete variable domain, with remaining parts taken from reference TRBV7-8 and TRBJ1-1, reads GAGVSQSPRYKVAKRGQDVALRCDPISGHVSLFWYQQALGQGPEFLTYFQNEAQLDKSGLPSDRFFAERPEGSVSTLKIQRTQQEDSAVYLCASSPPGGQYVGTEAFFGQGTRLTVV.

In this sample, this clonotype turned up a few times. This chain links TRBV5-1 with TRBJ2-1; TRBD2 matches at 9 bases. Losses at the gene ends were 1 base for V and 3 bases for J; bases not matched to a gene: 8. This CDR3 region has 17 residues. Germline values: CDR1 SGHRS, CDR2 YFSETQ. The CDR3 DNA is TGCGCCAGCAGCTTGATCTCAGCTAGCGGGAACTACAATGAGCAGTTCTTC. It codes for CASSLISASGNYNEQFF.

This clonotype was found a few times. The chain carries TRBV7-2 and TRBJ2-3, with D tentatively TRBD2 (6 bases). The CDR3 runs 18 residues. V was trimmed by 1 base and J by 6 bases, leaving 23 bases between them. Germline values: CDR1 SGHTA, CDR2 FQGNSA. As DNA, the CDR3 is TGTGCCAGCAGCTTAGGGCTGGGCGCGGGGTGGGTTAGGGATACGCAGTATTTT. Amino acid sequence: CASSLGLGAGWVRDTQYF.

J is TRBJ2-5 and V is TRBV10-3; D is ambiguous. With 2 bases removed from V and 5 bases from J, the gap between germline ends came to 3 bases. CDR1 is ENHRY, CDR2 SYGVKD, per germline. The CDR3 loop spans 11 amino acids. Written as DNA, the CDR3 is TGTGCCATCAGTGAGGTGGAGACCCAGTACTTC. Amino acids: CAISEVETQYF.

This clonotype was observed a handful of times. The chain couples TRBV27 to TRBJ2-3; the D gene is possibly TRBD2 (6 bases). CDR1 MNHEY and CDR2 SMNVEV come from the germline V gene (reference sequence). Trimming stripped 5 bases from V and 4 bases from J, with 10 bases between. CDR3 size: 13 residues. The CDR3 protein is CASSIGSPDTQYF. CDR3 DNA: TGTGCCAGCAGTATCGGGAGCCCAGATACGCAGTATTTT.

This clonotype was seen many times. V is TRBV18 and J is TRBJ2-7; 9 nucleotides line up with TRBD1. Trimming removed 2 bases from V and 3 bases from J; junction bases left unmatched: 2. This CDR3 has 14 amino acids. Germline CDR1 reads KGHSH; CDR2 reads LQKENI. The CDR3 DNA reads TGTGCCAGCTCACCAGGGACAGGGATCTACGAGCAGTACTTC. Its translation is CASSPGTGIYEQYF. Looking up the rest from reference TRBV18 and TRBJ2-7 gives the full variable domain: NAGVMQNPRHLVRRRGQEARLRCSPMKGHSHVYWYRQLPEEGLKFMVYLQKENIIDESGMPKERFSAEFPKEGPSILRIQQVVRGDSAAYFCASSPGTGIYEQYFGPGTRLTVT.